These 18 T cell receptor beta chains share one sample of origin, sequenced in a study of blood T cell repertoires in COVID-19. Generated by immunoSEQ multiplex PCR, the TCRdb table keeps only in-frame clones and is missing some. The data contain roughly 210,000 clones, around 80% of them singletons. The sequenced sample was peripheral blood. Source of these receptors: an elderly woman with COVID-19, enrolled during active disease.

The chain has TRBV5-5 and TRBJ1-6; D is undetermined. The CDR3 has 13 amino acids. Germline CDR1 SGHKS, CDR2 YYEKEE (reference sequence). V lost 2 bases, J lost 7 bases, and 7 bases lay in between. The CDR3 coding sequence is TGTGCCAGCAGCTTCGACTGGAATTCACCCCTCCACTTT. Translated: CASSFDWNSPLHF.

This clone appeared a few times. The chain is built from TRBV28 and TRBJ2-1; D might be TRBD1 (6 bases). V lost 7 bases to trimming and J lost 6 bases, with 19 bases between them. CDR1 is MDHEN, CDR2 SYDVKM, per germline. This CDR3 comprises 15 residues. CDR3 in amino acids: CASTNPGQWSNEQFF. CDR3 coding DNA: TGTGCCAGCACCAACCCTGGACAGTGGTCCAATGAGCAGTTCTTC.

This clone was seen a few times. This chain joins TRBV6-5 and TRBJ1-6; D not resolved. V lost 2 bases to trimming and J lost 7 bases, with 3 bases between them. The CDR3 totals 12 residues. Germline-derived CDR1 and CDR2 are MNHEY and SVGAGI. CDR3 protein: CASSYGNSPLHF. DNA of the CDR3: TGTGCCAGCAGTTACGGCAATTCACCCCTCCACTTT.

V and J are TRBV7-9 and TRBJ2-7; perhaps TRBD1 as D (5 bases). The CDR3 is 14 amino acids. Germline V gene sequence: CDR1 SEHNR, CDR2 FQNEAQ (reference sequence). The V end was cut by 0 bases, the J end by 4 bases, with 10 bases between. DNA for the CDR3: TGTGCCAGCAGCTTAGCAGGGGCACCTTACGAGCAGTACTTC. Amino acid sequence: CASSLAGAPYEQYF.

The chain recombines TRBV2 with TRBJ1-2; D possibly corresponds to TRBD1 (6 bases). Germline-derived CDR1 and CDR2 are SNHLY and FYNNEI. The CDR3 spans 15 residues. V was cut by 7 bases and J by 4 bases, with 19 bases left in between. The CDR3 coding sequence is TGTGCCAGCACCCGCGGTAGGACAGCTTCCTATGGCTACACCTTC. This gives the protein CASTRGRTASYGYTF. The variable domain in full, completed from reference TRBV2 and TRBJ1-2, reads EPEVTQTPSHQVTQMGQEVILRCVPISNHLYFYWYRQILGQKVEFLVSFYNNEISEKSEIFDDQFSVERPDGSNFTLKIRSTKLEDSAMYFCASTRGRTASYGYTFGSGTRLTVV.

This chain links TRBV18 with TRBJ1-1, with 9 nucleotides matching TRBD1. The junction had 5 bases not matched to a gene; V was cut back by 5 bases and J by 4 bases. Per the germline V gene, CDR1 is KGHSH and CDR2 is LQKENI. The CDR3 covers 14 residues. DNA of the CDR3: TGTGCCAGCTCATATGGACAGGGGCTCACTGAAGCTTTCTTT. Its protein is CASSYGQGLTEAFF.

The CDR3 nucleotides are TGTGCCAGCAGCCCCGGACAGAGTCAGCCCCAGCATTTT. It encodes CASSPGQSQPQHF. The chain joins TRBV7-2 to TRBJ1-5; D possibly corresponds to TRBD1 (6 bases). The V end was cut by 5 bases, the J end by 6 bases, with 11 bases between. The CDR3 spans 13 residues. Germline assignment: CDR1 SGHTA and CDR2 FQGNSA. Looking up the rest from reference TRBV7-2 and TRBJ1-5 gives the full variable domain: GAGVSQSPSNKVTEKGKDVELRCDPISGHTALYWYRQSLGQGLEFLIYFQGNSAPDKSGLPSDRFSAERTGGSVSTLTIQRTQQEDSAVYLCASSPGQSQPQHFGDGTRLSIL.

J is TRBJ1-6 and V is TRBV2; D is perhaps TRBD1 (6 bases). CDR3 length: 15 residues. The germline V gene encodes CDR1 SNHLY and CDR2 FYNNEI. V lost 10 bases and J lost 4, with 17 bases in between. Here the CDR3 reads CATADSGAYNSPLHF. The CDR3 DNA sequence: TGTGCCACCGCCGACTCAGGGGCTTATAATTCACCCCTCCACTTT.

J is TRBJ2-1 and V is TRBV28; 12 nucleotides match TRBD2. The CDR3 consists of 15 residues. Per the germline V gene, CDR1 is MDHEN and CDR2 is SYDVKM. J gave up 10 bases and V 6 bases, and 10 bases lay outside the gene matches. CDR3 in amino acids: CASSYLAGGPGEQFF. The CDR3 DNA reads as TGTGCCAGCAGCTACCTAGCGGGGGGGCCGGGGGAGCAGTTCTTC.

This clone was seen a few times. The rearrangement uses TRBV5-4 and TRBJ1-4; the D gene is possibly TRBD1 (5 bases). CDR1 is SGHNT and CDR2 is YYREEE in the germline V gene (reference sequence). The ends were cut back, 1 base at V and 8 bases at J, with 12 bases in the middle. CDR3 length equals 14 residues. CDR3 loop: CASSLQGQGEKLFF. CDR3 DNA: TGTGCCAGCAGCTTGCAGGGCCAGGGAGAAAAACTGTTTTTT.

The chain uses TRBV7-2 and TRBJ2-3; D gene unclear. V gave up 7 bases and J gave up 3 bases, with 14 bases separating them. Germline CDR1 is SGHTA and CDR2 is FQGNSA. The CDR3 loop spans 14 amino acids. CDR3 in amino acids: CASIAGIWTDTQYF. CDR3 bases: TGTGCCAGCATTGCAGGAATTTGGACAGATACGCAGTATTTT.

The rearrangement links TRBV19 to TRBJ2-7; 8 bases are shared with TRBD1. Germline V gives CDR1 LNHDA, CDR2 SQIVND (reference sequence). The CDR3 is made up of 13 amino acids. Trimming at V came to 6 bases and at J to 5 bases, leaving 6 bases not matched to a gene. This chain's CDR3 is CASRTTGEDEQYF. The CDR3 nucleotides read TGTGCCAGTAGGACGACAGGGGAAGACGAGCAGTACTTC.

The CDR3 region is CASSLGDRGAFF. The CDR3 DNA follows: TGTGCCAGCAGCTTAGGGGACAGGGGTGCTTTCTTT. The chain is built from TRBV11-1 and TRBJ1-1; TRBD1 matches 10 bases. Germline CDR1 SGHAT, CDR2 FQDESV (reference sequence). CDR3 length: 12 amino acids. Unmatched junction bases numbered 1, after V lost 1 base and J lost 11 bases. Supplemented by reference TRBV11-1 and TRBJ1-1, the full variable domain reads EAEVAQSPRYKITEKSQAVAFWCDPISGHATLYWYRQILGQGPELLVQFQDESVVDDSQLPKDRFSAERLKGVDSTLKIQPAELGDSAMYLCASSLGDRGAFFGQGTRLTVV.

The genes are TRBV30 and TRBJ1-1; TRBD1 agrees at 9 bases. The CDR3 spans 19 residues. Germline loops: CDR1 GTSNPN, CDR2 SVGIG (reference sequence). The junction had 23 bases not matched to a gene; V was cut back by 2 bases and J by 7 bases. The CDR3 is CAWSQFGTGNHFAPFEAFF. In DNA, the CDR3 is TGTGCCTGGAGTCAATTTGGGACAGGGAATCATTTCGCGCCTTTTGAAGCTTTCTTT.

The rearrangement links TRBV11-2 to TRBJ2-3; the D gene is possibly TRBD1 (6 bases). The CDR3 runs 15 residues. CDR1 and CDR2 (germline): SGHAT, FQNNGV. The ends were cut back, 1 base at V and 1 base at J, with 9 bases in the middle. The CDR3 nucleotides read TGTGCCAGCAGCTTAGGACAGGTGGGCACAGATACGCAGTATTTT. This encodes CASSLGQVGTDTQYF.

V gene TRBV5-1 combines with J gene TRBJ2-5; D remains ambiguous. This CDR3 comprises 14 residues. Germline V gene lookup returns CDR1 SGHRS and CDR2 YFSETQ. V was pared by 1 base and J by 7 bases, with 14 bases between. The CDR3 bases are TGCGCCAGCAGCTTGATTGAGTCCCCCGGGACCCAGTACTTC. Protein product: CASSLIESPGTQYF.

CDR3: CASSTGGVNGYTF. Written as DNA, the CDR3 is TGTGCCAGTAGTACAGGGGGTGTTAATGGCTACACCTTC. The chain employs TRBV19 and TRBJ1-2; 7 bases are shared with TRBD1. Trimming at V came to 4 bases and at J to 6 bases, leaving 5 bases not matched to a gene. In germline, CDR1 is LNHDA, CDR2 SQIVND (reference sequence). The CDR3 has 13 residues. The full variable domain, rest sourced from reference TRBV19 and TRBJ1-2, is DGGITQSPKYLFRKEGQNVTLSCEQNLNHDAMYWYRQDPGQGLRLIYYSQIVNDFQKGDIAEGYSVSREKKESFPLTVTSAQKNPTAFYLCASSTGGVNGYTFGSGTRLTVV.

The rearrangement uses TRBV5-6 and TRBJ1-1; a weak D match, TRBD1 (6 bases). The CDR3 runs to 15 residues. In germline, CDR1 is SGHDT, CDR2 YYEEEE. The V end lost 3 bases, the J end lost 1 base, and 13 bases lay between the germline ends. The CDR3 is CASSSSGRGNTEAFF. Written as DNA, the CDR3 is TGTGCCAGCAGCTCATCGGGCAGGGGGAACACTGAAGCTTTCTTT.